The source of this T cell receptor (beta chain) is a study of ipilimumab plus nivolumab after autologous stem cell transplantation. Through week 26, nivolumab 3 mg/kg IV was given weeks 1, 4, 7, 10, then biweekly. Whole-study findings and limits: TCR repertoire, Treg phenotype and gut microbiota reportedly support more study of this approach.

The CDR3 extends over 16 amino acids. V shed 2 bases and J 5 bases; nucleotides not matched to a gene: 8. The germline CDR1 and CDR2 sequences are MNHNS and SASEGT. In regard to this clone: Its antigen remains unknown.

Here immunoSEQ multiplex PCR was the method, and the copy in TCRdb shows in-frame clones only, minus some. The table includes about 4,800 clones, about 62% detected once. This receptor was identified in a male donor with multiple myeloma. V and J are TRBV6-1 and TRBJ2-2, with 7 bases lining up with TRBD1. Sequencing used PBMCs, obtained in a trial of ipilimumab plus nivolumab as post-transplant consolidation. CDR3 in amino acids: CASSETTGADTGELFF. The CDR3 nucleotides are TGTGCCAGCAGTGAAACTACAGGGGCCGATACCGGGGAGCTGTTTTTT.